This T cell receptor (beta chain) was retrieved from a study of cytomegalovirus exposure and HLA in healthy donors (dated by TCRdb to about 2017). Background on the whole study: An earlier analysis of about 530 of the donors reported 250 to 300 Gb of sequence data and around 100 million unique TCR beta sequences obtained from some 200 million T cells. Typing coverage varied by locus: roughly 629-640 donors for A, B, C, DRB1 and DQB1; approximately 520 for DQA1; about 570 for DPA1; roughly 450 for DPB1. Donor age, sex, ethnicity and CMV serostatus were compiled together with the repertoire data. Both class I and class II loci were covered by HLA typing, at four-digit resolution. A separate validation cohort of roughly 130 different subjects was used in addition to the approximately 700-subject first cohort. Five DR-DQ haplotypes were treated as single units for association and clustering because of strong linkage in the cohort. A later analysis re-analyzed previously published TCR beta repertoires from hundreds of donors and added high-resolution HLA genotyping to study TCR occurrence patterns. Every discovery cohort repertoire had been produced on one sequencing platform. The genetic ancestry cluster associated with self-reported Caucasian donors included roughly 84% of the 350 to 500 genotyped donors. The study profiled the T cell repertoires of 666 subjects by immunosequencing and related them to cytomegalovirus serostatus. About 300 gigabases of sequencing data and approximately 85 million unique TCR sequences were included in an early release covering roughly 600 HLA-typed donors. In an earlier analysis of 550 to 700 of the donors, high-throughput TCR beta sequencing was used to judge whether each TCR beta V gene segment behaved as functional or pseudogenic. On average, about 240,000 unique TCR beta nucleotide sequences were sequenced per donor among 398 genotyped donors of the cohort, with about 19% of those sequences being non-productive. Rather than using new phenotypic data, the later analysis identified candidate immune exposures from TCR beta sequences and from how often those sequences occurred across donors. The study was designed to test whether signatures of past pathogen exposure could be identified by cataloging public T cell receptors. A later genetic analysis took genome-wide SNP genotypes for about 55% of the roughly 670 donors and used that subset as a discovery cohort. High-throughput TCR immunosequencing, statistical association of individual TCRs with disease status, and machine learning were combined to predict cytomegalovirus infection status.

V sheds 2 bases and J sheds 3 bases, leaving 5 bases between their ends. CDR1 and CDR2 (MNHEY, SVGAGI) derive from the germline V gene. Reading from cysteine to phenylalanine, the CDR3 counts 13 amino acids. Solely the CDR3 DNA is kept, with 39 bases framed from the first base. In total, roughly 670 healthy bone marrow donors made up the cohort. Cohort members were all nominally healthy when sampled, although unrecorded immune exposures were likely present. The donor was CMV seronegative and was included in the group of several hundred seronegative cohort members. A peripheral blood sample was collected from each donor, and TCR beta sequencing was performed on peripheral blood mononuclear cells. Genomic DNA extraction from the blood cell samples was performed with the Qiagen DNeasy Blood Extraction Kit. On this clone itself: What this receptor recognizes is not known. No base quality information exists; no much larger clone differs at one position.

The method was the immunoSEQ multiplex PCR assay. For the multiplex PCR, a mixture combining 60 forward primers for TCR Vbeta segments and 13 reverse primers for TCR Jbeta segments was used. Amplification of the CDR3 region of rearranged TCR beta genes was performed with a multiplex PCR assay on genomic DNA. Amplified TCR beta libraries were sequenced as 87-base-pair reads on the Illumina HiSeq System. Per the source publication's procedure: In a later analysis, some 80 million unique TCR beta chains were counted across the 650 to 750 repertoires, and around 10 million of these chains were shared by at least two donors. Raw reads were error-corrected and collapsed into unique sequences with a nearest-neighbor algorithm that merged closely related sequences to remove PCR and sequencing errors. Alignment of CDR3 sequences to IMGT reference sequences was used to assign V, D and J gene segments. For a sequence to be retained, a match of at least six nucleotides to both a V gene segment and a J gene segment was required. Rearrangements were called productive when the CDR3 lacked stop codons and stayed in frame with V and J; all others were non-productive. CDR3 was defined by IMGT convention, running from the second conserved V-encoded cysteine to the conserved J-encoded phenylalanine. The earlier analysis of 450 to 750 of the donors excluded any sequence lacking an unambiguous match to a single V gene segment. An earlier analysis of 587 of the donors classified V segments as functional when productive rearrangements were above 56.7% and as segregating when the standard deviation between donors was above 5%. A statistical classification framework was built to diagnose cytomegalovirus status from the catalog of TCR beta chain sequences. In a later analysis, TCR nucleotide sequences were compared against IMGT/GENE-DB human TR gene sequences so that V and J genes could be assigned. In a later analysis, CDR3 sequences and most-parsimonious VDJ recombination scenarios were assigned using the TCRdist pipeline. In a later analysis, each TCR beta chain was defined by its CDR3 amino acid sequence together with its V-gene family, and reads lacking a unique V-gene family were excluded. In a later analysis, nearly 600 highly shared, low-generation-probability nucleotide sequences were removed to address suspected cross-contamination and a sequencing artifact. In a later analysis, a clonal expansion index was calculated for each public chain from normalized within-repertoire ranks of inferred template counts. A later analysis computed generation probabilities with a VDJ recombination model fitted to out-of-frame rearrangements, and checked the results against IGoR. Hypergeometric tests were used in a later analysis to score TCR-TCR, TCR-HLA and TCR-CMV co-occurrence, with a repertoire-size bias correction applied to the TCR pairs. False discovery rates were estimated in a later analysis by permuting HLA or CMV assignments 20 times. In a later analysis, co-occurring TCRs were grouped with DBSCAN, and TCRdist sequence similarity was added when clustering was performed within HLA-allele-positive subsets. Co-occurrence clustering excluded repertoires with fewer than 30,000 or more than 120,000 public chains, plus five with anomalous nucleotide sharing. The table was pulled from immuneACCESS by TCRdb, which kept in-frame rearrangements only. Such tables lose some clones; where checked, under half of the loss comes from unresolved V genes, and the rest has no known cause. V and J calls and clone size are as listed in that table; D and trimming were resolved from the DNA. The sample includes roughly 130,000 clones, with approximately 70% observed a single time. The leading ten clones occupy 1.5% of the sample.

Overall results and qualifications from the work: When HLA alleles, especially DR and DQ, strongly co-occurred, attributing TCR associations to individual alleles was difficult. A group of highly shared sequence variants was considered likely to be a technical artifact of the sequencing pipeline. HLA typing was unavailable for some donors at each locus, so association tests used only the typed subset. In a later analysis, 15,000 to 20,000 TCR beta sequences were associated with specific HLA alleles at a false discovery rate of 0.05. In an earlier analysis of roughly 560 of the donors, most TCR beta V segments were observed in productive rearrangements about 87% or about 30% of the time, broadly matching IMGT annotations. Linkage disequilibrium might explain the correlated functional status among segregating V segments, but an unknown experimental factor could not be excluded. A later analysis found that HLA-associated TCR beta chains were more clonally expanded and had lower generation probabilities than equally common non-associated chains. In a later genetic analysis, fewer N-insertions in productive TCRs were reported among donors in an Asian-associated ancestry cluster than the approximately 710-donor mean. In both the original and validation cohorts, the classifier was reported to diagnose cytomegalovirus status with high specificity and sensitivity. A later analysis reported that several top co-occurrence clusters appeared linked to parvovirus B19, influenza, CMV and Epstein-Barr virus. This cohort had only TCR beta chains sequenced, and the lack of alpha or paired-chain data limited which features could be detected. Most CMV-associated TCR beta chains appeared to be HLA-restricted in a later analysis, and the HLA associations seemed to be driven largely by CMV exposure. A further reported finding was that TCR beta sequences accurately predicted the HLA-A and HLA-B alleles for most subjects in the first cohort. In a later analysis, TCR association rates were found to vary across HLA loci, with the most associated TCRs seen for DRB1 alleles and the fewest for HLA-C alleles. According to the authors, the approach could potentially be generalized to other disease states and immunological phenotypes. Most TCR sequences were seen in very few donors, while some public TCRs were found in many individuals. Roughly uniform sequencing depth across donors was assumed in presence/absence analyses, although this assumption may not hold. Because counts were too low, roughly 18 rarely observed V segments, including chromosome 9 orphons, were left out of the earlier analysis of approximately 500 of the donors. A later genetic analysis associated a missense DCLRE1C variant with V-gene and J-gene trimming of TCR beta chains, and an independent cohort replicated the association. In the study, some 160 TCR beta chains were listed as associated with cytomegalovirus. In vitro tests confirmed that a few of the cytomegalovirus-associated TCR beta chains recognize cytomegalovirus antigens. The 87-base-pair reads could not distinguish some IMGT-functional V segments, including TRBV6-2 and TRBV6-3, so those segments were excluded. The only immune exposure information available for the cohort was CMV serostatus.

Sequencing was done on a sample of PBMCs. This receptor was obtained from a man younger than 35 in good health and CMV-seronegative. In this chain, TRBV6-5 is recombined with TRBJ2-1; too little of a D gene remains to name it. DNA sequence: TGTGCCAGCAGTTACCCGGGCTACAATGAGCAGTTCTTC. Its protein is CASSYPGYNEQFF.